This T cell receptor (beta chain) was profiled in a study of shared clonotypes between healthy human individuals. Whole-study results and caveats: Clonotypes that were shared across a handful of donors made up roughly 5% of naive CD4 clonotypes.

With regard to this clone: Its antigen is unknown.

TCRdb's table, derived via immunoSEQ multiplex PCR, lists solely in-frame clones and lacks some. The sample holds millions of clones, 85% to 95% seen once. This CDR3 region has 16 residues. Trimming cost V 5 bases and J 1 base, with 16 bases left between them. Germline assignment: CDR1 SGHDT and CDR2 YYEEEE. The TCR originated in a man between 18 and 29 years old in good health. This rearrangement joins TRBV5-6 to TRBJ2-1; D may be TRBD2 (5 bases). Source material: naive CD4+ T cells sorted from blood. Subset reported: CD45RA+ positively selected. In DNA, the CDR3 is TGTGCCAGCAGTCTGGACTCCTTATCGTCCTACAATGAGCAGTTCTTC. It translates to CASSLDSLSSYNEQFF.